The 18 T cell receptor beta chains presented below share a single source sample, sequenced in a study of human T cells and chemical hapten exposure. Noted time point: healthy volunteer bleed at 2 weeks. The study extracted total RNA from unfractionated whole blood. Via MiXCR, TCRdb re-called the RACE reads, giving one row per CDR3 protein. The table records over 85,000 distinct CDR3 sequences, approximately 8.2% of them present only once. The sample consisted of whole blood. Source of these receptors: a female donor in good health. Some clones in this sample may be carry-over from other donors' samples.

In its sample, this clonotype was seen a few times. J is TRBJ1-5 and V is TRBV29-1; a weak D match, TRBD1 (6 bases). CDR1 and CDR2 (germline): SQVTM, ANQGSEA. The CDR3 totals 13 residues. V lost 6 bases, J lost 3 bases, and 12 bases lay in between. DNA of the CDR3: TGCAGCGTCTCGGACAGTTTCAATCAGCCCCAGCATTTT. It codes for CSVSDSFNQPQHF. Complete variable domain (other parts from reference TRBV29-1 and TRBJ1-5): SAVISQKPSRDICQRGTSLTIQCQVDSQVTMMFWYRQQPGQSLTLIATANQGSEATYESGFVIDKFPISRPNLTFSTLTVSNMSPEDSSIYLCSVSDSFNQPQHFGDGTRLSIL.

This clonotype was seen a handful of times. This sequence joins TRBV20-1 and TRBJ2-1, with 11 bases fitting TRBD2. CDR3 length equals 14 residues. The V gene's germline CDR1 is DFQATT and CDR2 SNEGSKA (reference sequence). The trim removed 4 bases at V and 6 bases at J, leaving 5 bases unmatched. The CDR3 here is CSAIAGGPSNEQFF. For the CDR3, the DNA is TGCAGTGCTATAGCGGGAGGGCCCTCCAATGAGCAGTTCTTC.

The sample holds a few counts of this clonotype. V gene TRBV30 combines with J gene TRBJ1-1; unclear D gene. CDR3 length equals 16 residues. Deletions cut 0 bases from V and 5 bases from J, with 19 bases between. From germline, CDR1 is GTSNPN and CDR2 SVGIG (reference sequence). This CDR3 reads CAWSVRSSTFWTEAFF. In nucleotides, the CDR3 is TGTGCCTGGAGTGTACGGAGCTCTACCTTTTGGACTGAAGCTTTCTTT.

Concerning this clonotype itself: This may stem from a read error, because a much larger clone lies one nucleotide away. The V gene is TRBV12-3 or TRBV12-4, the J gene TRBJ1-1; no firm D call. The CDR3 runs to 13 residues. DNA for the CDR3: TGTACCAGCAGTTTAGAGGCGGGCACTGAAGCTTTCTTT. This translates into CTSSLEAGTEAFF.

This clonotype was observed at least ten times. V gene TRBV6-5 combines with J gene TRBJ2-3; D gene uncertain. Deletions cut 7 bases from V and 5 bases from J, with 7 bases between. The germline V gene has CDR1 MNHEY and CDR2 SVGAGI. The CDR3 is 11 residues long. CDR3: CASTKGDTQYF. The CDR3 DNA is TGTGCCAGCACTAAAGGAGATACGCAGTATTTT.

This chain joins TRBV13 and TRBJ1-2; D perhaps matches TRBD1 (5 bases). V lost 0 bases and J 5 bases, leaving 13 bases between the germline ends. The CDR3 contains 15 residues. CDR1 is PRHDT and CDR2 is FYEKMQ in the germline V gene (reference sequence). CDR3 bases: TGTGCCAGCAGCTTAGGGTCACGAGGGACTTATGGCTACACCTTC. This codes for CASSLGSRGTYGYTF.

Regarding this clonotype: Since a much larger clone is just one base distant, this may be a read error. The V call is TRBV28, the J call TRBJ1-5; tentatively, D is TRBD1 (5 bases). CDR1 and CDR2 (germline): MDHEN, SYDVKM. The CDR3 runs 20 residues. This CDR3 is CASSPLPGRTSHHSNQPQNF. The DNA for the CDR3 is TGTGCCAGCAGTCCGCTACCGGGACGGACAAGCCATCATAGCAATCAGCCCCAGAATTTT. The complete variable domain, with remaining parts taken from reference TRBV28 and TRBJ1-5, reads DVKVTQSSRYLVKRTGEKVFLECVQDMDHENMFWYRQDPGLGLRLIYFSYDVKMKEKGDIPEGYSVSREKKERFSLILESASTNQTSMYLCASSPLPGRTSHHSNQPQNFGDGTRLSIL.

This clonotype came up once. The V call is TRBV12-3 or TRBV12-4, the J call TRBJ2-2; TRBD1 agrees at 8 bases. The CDR3 extends over 14 amino acids. The V segment lost 6 bases and the J segment 7 bases; nucleotides outside the gene matches: 7. As DNA, the CDR3 is TGTGCCAGCAGGTCCGGGACAGGAGGCGGGGAGCTGTTTTTT. It specifies CASRSGTGGGELFF.

The chain uses TRBV4-3 and TRBJ2-2; D remains ambiguous. The CDR3 spans 18 residues. The germline V and J ends were trimmed by 0 bases and 1 base, with 15 bases remaining between them. Germline V gene sequence: CDR1 LGHNA, CDR2 YSLEER. The CDR3 nucleotides are TGCGCCAGCAGCCAAGAAGAGTATCAAAGAATGAACACCGGGGAGCTGTTTTTT. Encoded protein: CASSQEEYQRMNTGELFF.

This clonotype was seen at least ten times. The chain employs TRBV5-1 and TRBJ2-5; D is unresolved. Germline-derived CDR1 and CDR2 are SGHRS and YFSETQ. Trimming took 0 bases from V and 3 from J, leaving 6 bases between them. The CDR3 runs to 13 residues. CDR3 residues: CASSLGLKETQYF. CDR3 nucleotides: TGCGCCAGCAGCTTGGGCCTAAAAGAGACCCAGTACTTC.

This clonotype was picked up many times. This rearrangement joins TRBV30 to TRBJ2-1, with 12 bases aligning to TRBD2. The CDR3 runs to 13 residues. With V trimmed by 4 bases and J by 8 bases, 3 bases remained unmatched. The germline CDR1 and CDR2 sequences are GTSNPN and SVGIG (reference sequence). The DNA of the CDR3 is TGTGCCTGGACTAGCGGGAGGGCCCATGAGCAGTTCTTC. It encodes CAWTSGRAHEQFF.

This clonotype was recorded a few times. The rearrangement joins TRBV20-1 to TRBJ1-5; D call uncertain. This CDR3 contains 13 residues. Trimming took 6 bases from V and 6 from J, leaving 15 bases between them. The V gene's germline CDR1 is DFQATT and CDR2 SNEGSKA (reference sequence). The CDR3 reads CSARSGSGQPQHF. The CDR3 region has the DNA TGCAGTGCCCGGAGCGGTTCCGGTCAGCCCCAGCATTTT.

This clonotype has ten or more counts. This chain links TRBV29-1 with TRBJ2-3, with TRBD2 matching over 9 bases. The trim removed 4 bases at V and 5 bases at J, leaving 10 bases unmatched. CDR3 length: 15 residues. CDR1 is SQVTM and CDR2 is ANQGSEA in the germline V gene. The CDR3 DNA is TGCAGCGTTGTGGGCGGGAGGGTCGGAATAGATACGCAGTATTTT. Amino acids: CSVVGGRVGIDTQYF.

The chain joins TRBV7-2 to TRBJ2-7, with 11 nucleotides matching TRBD2. J lost 7 bases, V lost 5 bases, and 10 bases had no gene match. The CDR3 is made up of 15 amino acids. Germline V gene lookup returns CDR1 SGHTA and CDR2 FQGNSA. CDR3 region: CASSRELAGVREQYF. The CDR3 coding sequence is TGTGCCAGCAGCCGAGAACTAGCGGGAGTTCGGGAGCAGTACTTC.

This clonotype showed up many times. The CDR3 spells CSAPRGQGSEKLFF. The DNA of the CDR3 is TGCAGTGCTCCACGGGGGCAGGGCAGTGAAAAACTGTTTTTT. The chain couples TRBV20-1 to TRBJ1-4; D is possibly TRBD1 (6 bases). Germline loops: CDR1 DFQATT, CDR2 SNEGSKA (reference sequence). This CDR3 contains 14 residues. V lost 5 bases and J lost 7, with 17 bases in between.

The chain uses TRBV3-1 and TRBJ1-1; 12 bases agree with TRBD1. Germline CDR1 and CDR2: LGHDT and YNNKEL (reference sequence). CDR3 length equals 15 residues. V shed 2 bases and J 10 bases; nucleotides not matched to a gene: 8. CDR3 sequence: CASSQSGTGGAGAFF. CDR3 coding DNA: TGTGCCAGCAGCCAATCCGGGACAGGGGGCGCGGGAGCTTTCTTT.

This clonotype was observed many times. In nucleotides, the CDR3 is TGTGCCAGCAGTGATAGGGACAGGGGAGCAGATACGCAGTATTTT. Protein product: CASSDRDRGADTQYF. The chain links TRBV6-1 to TRBJ2-3, with 10 bases lining up with TRBD1. J lost 4 bases, V lost 3 bases, and 4 bases had no gene match. The CDR3 runs to 15 residues. CDR1 and CDR2 from the germline V gene are MNHNS and SASEGT.

The chain is built from TRBV12-3 or TRBV12-4 and TRBJ2-6, with D tentatively TRBD1 (5 bases). There are 15 residues in the CDR3. V dropped 5 bases and J dropped 3 bases, with 11 bases sitting between them. The CDR3 spells CASSPGWFGANVLTF. DNA of the CDR3: TGTGCCAGCAGTCCAGGGTGGTTTGGGGCCAACGTCCTGACTTTC.